This T cell receptor (beta chain) came from a study of technical replicates of blood from a handful of donors. The table came from immunoSEQ multiplex PCR; TCRdb's copy has only in-frame clones and leaves some out. This table holds some 85,000 clones, approximately 96% found once. V lost 4 bases and J lost 5; bases outside the gene matches: 2. This CDR3 comprises 14 residues. The germline CDR1 and CDR2 sequences are SNHLY and FYNNEI. The receptor comes from a human donor in good health. The rearrangement joins TRBV2 to TRBJ1-4; 9 bases fit TRBD1. The specimen sequenced was T cells isolated from PBMCs. CDR3: CASSAGTGNEKLFF. CDR3 sequence (DNA): TGTGCCAGCAGTGCCGGGACAGGGAATGAAAAACTGTTTTTT.